Each of the 24 T cell receptor beta chains below was sequenced from the same sample in a study of cytomegalovirus exposure and HLA in healthy donors. Vbeta (60) and Jbeta (13) primers were used in the PCR. Here immunoSEQ multiplex PCR was the method, and the copy in TCRdb shows in-frame clones only, minus some. The sample carries roughly 130,000 clones, 55% to 80% recorded once. Sequencing used PBMCs. These receptors all come from a woman in her thirties or forties in good health and CMV-seronegative.

The chain joins TRBV7-2 to TRBJ2-1, with 8 bases identical to TRBD2. The CDR3 length is 16 residues. V lost 4 bases to trimming and J lost 6 bases; unmatched junction nucleotides: 11. Germline lookup yields CDR1 SGHTA and CDR2 FQGNSA. As DNA, the CDR3 is TGTGCCAGCAGCTCCCGTGGGAGCGGGGGACCCAATGAGCAGTTCTTC. Translation gives CASSSRGSGGPNEQFF.

The chain recombines TRBV5-1 with TRBJ1-2; D is perhaps TRBD1 (6 bases). V gave up 2 bases and J gave up 1 base, with 15 bases separating them. The CDR3 consists of 16 residues. Per germline, CDR1 SGHRS and CDR2 YFSETQ. CDR3 DNA sequence: TGCGCCAGCAGCTTTCAATCAGGGGCCAGTAACTATGGCTACACCTTC. This sequence encodes CASSFQSGASNYGYTF.

This clone was recorded a few times. The chain has TRBV4-1 and TRBJ1-4; D uncertain. V was cut by 1 base and J by 12 bases, with 6 bases left in between. The CDR3 is made up of 11 amino acids. Germline lookup yields CDR1 MGHRA and CDR2 YSYEKL. The CDR3 nucleotides read TGCGCCAGCAGCCAAGGACATGAACTGTTTTTT. Amino acid sequence: CASSQGHELFF.

The chain recombines TRBV7-8 with TRBJ2-7; D uncertain. Germline loops: CDR1 SGHVS, CDR2 FQNEAQ. V was cut by 5 bases and J by 0 bases, with 17 bases left in between. There are 16 residues in the CDR3. The CDR3 region is CASSNRPRRSSYEQYF. The CDR3 bases are TGTGCCAGCAGCAACCGACCGCGAAGGAGCTCCTACGAGCAGTACTTC.

The chain joins TRBV2 to TRBJ2-5; weak D call: TRBD1 (6 bases). CDR1 is SNHLY, CDR2 FYNNEI, per germline. V was pared by 6 bases and J by 3 bases, with 11 bases between. The CDR3 runs to 13 residues. CDR3 region: CASRNRTEETQYF. For the CDR3, the DNA is TGTGCCAGCAGGAATCGGACAGAAGAGACCCAGTACTTC. The variable domain in full, with the rest retrieved from reference TRBV2 and TRBJ2-5, is EPEVTQTPSHQVTQMGQEVILRCVPISNHLYFYWYRQILGQKVEFLVSFYNNEISEKSEIFDDQFSVERPDGSNFTLKIRSTKLEDSAMYFCASRNRTEETQYFGPGTRLLVL.

The gene calls are TRBV5-4 and TRBJ2-7; unclear D gene. CDR1 SGHNT and CDR2 YYREEE come from the germline V gene (reference sequence). There are 15 residues in the CDR3. V was trimmed by 0 bases and J by 6 bases, leaving 16 bases between them. CDR3 nucleotide sequence: TGTGCCAGCAGCTTGGGAAGTTTCGCGGTGGGCGAGCAGTACTTC. Its protein product is CASSLGSFAVGEQYF.

This clone has just one count. J is TRBJ2-7 and V is TRBV6-9; 9 bases match TRBD2. The germline V gene encodes CDR1 MNHGY and CDR2 SVAAGI. The CDR3 consists of 14 residues. The V gene end was trimmed by 2 bases and the J gene end by 9 bases; junction bases not matched to a gene: 8. CDR3 nucleotide sequence: TGTGCCAGCAGTTATAAGCCTAGCGGGGTTAGGCAGTACGTC. Encoded protein: CASSYKPSGVRQYV.

The chain links TRBV28 to TRBJ1-2, with 8 bases lining up with TRBD1. This CDR3 has 19 residues. Germline lookup yields CDR1 MDHEN and CDR2 SYDVKM. Trimming removed 1 base from V and 8 bases from J; junction bases left unmatched: 21. The CDR3 here is CASSLSTTAQGVDVYGYTF. CDR3 sequence (DNA): TGTGCCAGCAGTTTATCCACTACAGCACAGGGGGTGGATGTGTACGGCTACACCTTC.

The J gene is TRBJ2-3, the V gene TRBV28; 8 nucleotides agree with TRBD2. The trim removed 4 bases at V and 6 bases at J, leaving 6 bases unmatched. CDR1 is MDHEN and CDR2 is SYDVKM in the germline V gene. The CDR3 has 14 amino acids. CDR3 bases: TGTGCCAGCAGTTCCGGGACTAGTACGGATACGCAGTATTTT. Protein: CASSSGTSTDTQYF.

The chain joins TRBV2 to TRBJ1-1; no firm D call. Trimming removed 2 bases at V and 1 base at J, with 14 bases between. The germline CDR1 and CDR2 sequences are SNHLY and FYNNEI. The CDR3 is 16 residues long. The CDR3 nucleotides read TGTGCCAGCAGTGAAATGGCGGCAGTACGGAACACTGAAGCTTTCTTT. It yields the protein CASSEMAAVRNTEAFF. Full variable domain (rest looked up from reference TRBV2 and TRBJ1-1): EPEVTQTPSHQVTQMGQEVILRCVPISNHLYFYWYRQILGQKVEFLVSFYNNEISEKSEIFDDQFSVERPDGSNFTLKIRSTKLEDSAMYFCASSEMAAVRNTEAFFGQGTRLTVV.

The rearrangement uses TRBV11-3 and TRBJ2-3, with 14 bases fitting TRBD2. Germline CDR1 reads SGHNT; CDR2 reads YENEEA. With V trimmed by 3 bases and J by 0 bases, 2 bases remained unmatched. The CDR3 consists of 17 residues. The CDR3 loop reads CASSLGTSGGSTDTQYF. The CDR3 DNA follows: TGTGCCAGCAGCTTGGGGACTAGCGGGGGTAGCACAGATACGCAGTATTTT.

This chain uses TRBV11-1 with TRBJ2-3; 10 nucleotides agree with TRBD1. CDR1 and CDR2 from the germline V gene are SGHAT and FQDESV (reference sequence). The CDR3 is 15 residues long. The V gene end was trimmed by 5 bases and the J gene end by 5 bases; junction bases not matched to a gene: 7. CDR3: CASSLDRGQGDTQYF. The CDR3, as DNA: TGTGCCAGCAGCCTCGACAGGGGGCAGGGAGATACGCAGTATTTT.

This rearrangement joins TRBV4-3 to TRBJ2-6, with 7 bases fitting TRBD2. With V trimmed by 4 bases and J by 0 bases, 12 bases remained unmatched. The CDR3 has 19 amino acids. Per the germline V gene, CDR1 is LGHNA and CDR2 is YSLEER. CDR3 amino acids: CASSRRDYYLGSGANVLTF. CDR3 coding DNA: TGCGCCAGCAGCCGACGGGACTACTACCTGGGCTCTGGGGCCAACGTCCTGACTTTC.

This clone was detected only once. Here the CDR3 reads CASSIVRTEGGYTF. Written as DNA, the CDR3 is TGTGCCAGTAGTATTGTCCGGACTGAGGGCGGCTACACCTTC. The V call is TRBV19, the J call TRBJ1-2; D unresolved. Germline V gene data show CDR1 as LNHDA and CDR2 as SQIVND (reference sequence). V lost 3 bases to trimming and J lost 8 bases, with 16 bases between them. The CDR3 runs 14 residues. The full variable domain, with the rest looked up from reference TRBV19 and TRBJ1-2, is DGGITQSPKYLFRKEGQNVTLSCEQNLNHDAMYWYRQDPGQGLRLIYYSQIVNDFQKGDIAEGYSVSREKKESFPLTVTSAQKNPTAFYLCASSIVRTEGGYTFGSGTRLTVV.

The chain is built from TRBV7-3 and TRBJ2-1; 7 bases fit TRBD2. There are 15 residues in the CDR3. Germline V gene sequence: CDR1 SGHTA, CDR2 FQGTGA. V shed 5 bases, J shed 3 bases, and the junction held 7 bases outside the gene matches. As DNA, the CDR3 is TGTGCCAGCAGCCAGAGCGGGGTACTCTACAATGAGCAGTTCTTC. Translated, it gives CASSQSGVLYNEQFF.

The genes are TRBV5-4 and TRBJ2-6, with a possible D match to TRBD2 (6 bases). The CDR3 covers 15 residues. V was shortened by 0 bases and J by 2 bases, with 6 bases between the two germline ends. Germline loops: CDR1 SGHNT, CDR2 YYREEE (reference sequence). DNA of the CDR3: TGTGCCAGCAGCTTGGCGGGGGCTGGGGCCAACGTCCTGACTTTC. It encodes CASSLAGAGANVLTF.

This clone appeared a few times. This sequence joins TRBV5-1 and TRBJ1-1; unclear D gene. Germline CDR1 and CDR2: SGHRS and YFSETQ. Trimming left V 3 bases short and J 7 bases short, with 16 bases between. The CDR3 has 14 residues. DNA of the CDR3: TGCGCCAGCAGCTCCGTCCCAGAAAAGAATGAAGCTTTCTTT. The encoded protein is CASSSVPEKNEAFF.

J is TRBJ1-2 and V is TRBV27, with 11 bases lining up with TRBD1. Germline CDR1 is MNHEY and CDR2 is SMNVEV (reference sequence). The CDR3 extends over 15 amino acids. J was trimmed by 4 bases and V by 5 bases; bases with no gene match: 6. CDR3 DNA: TGTGCCAGCAGTAATTTTGGGACAGGGGGCTATGGCTACACCTTC. Encoded protein: CASSNFGTGGYGYTF.

A few counts support this clone. V is TRBV11-2 and J is TRBJ2-2; D is possibly TRBD2 (5 bases). Trimming shortened V by 7 bases and J by 5 bases, and 17 bases separated the two germline ends. CDR1 and CDR2 from the germline V gene are SGHAT and FQNNGV. This CDR3 comprises 15 residues. The CDR3 DNA follows: TGTGCCAGCACCCTTTCCCTGACGGGGACCGGGGAGCTGTTTTTT. This sequence encodes CASTLSLTGTGELFF. Together with reference TRBV11-2 and TRBJ2-2, the CDR3 gives the full variable domain: EAGVAQSPRYKIIEKRQSVAFWCNPISGHATLYWYQQILGQGPKLLIQFQNNGVVDDSQLPKDRFSAERLKGVDSTLKIQPAKLEDSAVYLCASTLSLTGTGELFFGEGSRLTVL.

The V call is TRBV29-1, the J call TRBJ2-7; 10 bases fit TRBD2. The V and J ends lost 3 bases and 6 bases, in that order; junction bases with no gene match: 5. This CDR3 spans 13 amino acids. Germline loops: CDR1 SQVTM, CDR2 ANQGSEA. The DNA for the CDR3 is TGCAGCGTTGAGGGAAGCGGGGGGGCCGAGCAGTACTTC. Encoded protein: CSVEGSGGAEQYF.

The rearrangement links TRBV29-1 to TRBJ2-3; the match to TRBD1 covers 11 bases. The CDR3 runs to 14 residues. V was clipped by 4 bases and J by 5 bases; unmatched bases: 5. Germline V CDR1 and CDR2: SQVTM, ANQGSEA. The DNA for the CDR3 is TGCAGCGTTGCCCCGGGACAGGGGGGAGATACGCAGTATTTT. Amino acids: CSVAPGQGGDTQYF.

The CDR3 sequence is CSADIAQNTEAFF. CDR3 coding DNA: TGCAGCGCCGACATTGCTCAGAACACTGAAGCTTTCTTT. The chain combines TRBV29-1 with TRBJ1-1; D is ambiguous. V was clipped by 7 bases and J by 1 base, with 13 bases between them. The CDR3 loop spans 13 amino acids. Looked up from germline, CDR1 is SQVTM and CDR2 is ANQGSEA.

This clone was found a few times. The V gene is TRBV10-2, the J gene TRBJ2-7; weak D call: TRBD1 (6 bases). The length of the CDR3 is 12 residues. Germline CDR1 is WSHSY and CDR2 is SAAADI. Trimming took 3 bases from V and 5 from J, leaving 8 bases between them. The CDR3 DNA is TGCGCCAGCAGTGATCACAGGGACGAGCAGTACTTC. This encodes CASSDHRDEQYF.

This chain links TRBV19 with TRBJ2-5, with no clear D. Trimming cost V 5 bases and J 5 bases, with 12 bases left between them. Germline V lookup: CDR1 LNHDA, CDR2 SQIVND (reference sequence). This CDR3 has 13 amino acids. CDR3 amino acids: CASSPRMQETQYF. CDR3 in DNA: TGTGCCAGTAGTCCGCGGATGCAGGAGACCCAGTACTTC.